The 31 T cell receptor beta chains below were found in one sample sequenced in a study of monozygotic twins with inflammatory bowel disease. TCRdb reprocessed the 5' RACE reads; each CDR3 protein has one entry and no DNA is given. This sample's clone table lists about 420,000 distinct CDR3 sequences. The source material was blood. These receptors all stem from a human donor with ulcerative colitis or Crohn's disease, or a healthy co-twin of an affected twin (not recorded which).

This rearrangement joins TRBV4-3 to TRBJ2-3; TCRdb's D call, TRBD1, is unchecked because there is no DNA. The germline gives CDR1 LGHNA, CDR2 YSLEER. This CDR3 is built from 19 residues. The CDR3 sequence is CASSQDRWAETGWTDTQYF.

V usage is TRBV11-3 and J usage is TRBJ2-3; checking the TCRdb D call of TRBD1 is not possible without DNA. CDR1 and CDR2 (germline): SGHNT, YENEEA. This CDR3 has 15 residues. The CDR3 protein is CASSSGRGSRDTQYF.

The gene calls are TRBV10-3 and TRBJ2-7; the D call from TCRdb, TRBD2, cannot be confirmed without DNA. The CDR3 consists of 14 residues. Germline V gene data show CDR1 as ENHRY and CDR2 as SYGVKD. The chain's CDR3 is CAIRTGEGSYEQYF.

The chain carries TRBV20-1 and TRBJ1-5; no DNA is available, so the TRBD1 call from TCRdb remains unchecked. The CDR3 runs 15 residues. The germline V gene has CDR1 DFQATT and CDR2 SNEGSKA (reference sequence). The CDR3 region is CSARARLGAQEPQHF.

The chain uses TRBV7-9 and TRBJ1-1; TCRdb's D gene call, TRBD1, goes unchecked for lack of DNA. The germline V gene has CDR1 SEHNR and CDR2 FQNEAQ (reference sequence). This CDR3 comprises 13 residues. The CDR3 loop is CASLTGGNTEAFF. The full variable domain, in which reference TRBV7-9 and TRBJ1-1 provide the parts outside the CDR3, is DTGVSQNPRHKITKRGQNVTFRCDPISEHNRLYWYRQTLGQGPEFLTYFQNEAQLEKSRLLSDRFSAERPKGSFSTLEIQRTEQGDSAMYLCASLTGGNTEAFFGQGTRLTVV.

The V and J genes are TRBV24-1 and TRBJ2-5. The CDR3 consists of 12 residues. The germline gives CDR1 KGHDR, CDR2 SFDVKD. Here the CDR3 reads CATRKWEETQYF.

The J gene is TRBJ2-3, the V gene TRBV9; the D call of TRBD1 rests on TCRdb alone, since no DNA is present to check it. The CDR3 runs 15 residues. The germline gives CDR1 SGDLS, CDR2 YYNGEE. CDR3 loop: CASSGGGRTTDTQYF.

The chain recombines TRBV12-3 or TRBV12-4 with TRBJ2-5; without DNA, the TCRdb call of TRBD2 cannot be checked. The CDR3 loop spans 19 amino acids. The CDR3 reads CASSPRGGLAGVTRETQYF.

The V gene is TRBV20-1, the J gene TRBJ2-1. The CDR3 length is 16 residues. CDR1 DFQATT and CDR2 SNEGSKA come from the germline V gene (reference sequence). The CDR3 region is CSARRSGGGLYNEQFF.

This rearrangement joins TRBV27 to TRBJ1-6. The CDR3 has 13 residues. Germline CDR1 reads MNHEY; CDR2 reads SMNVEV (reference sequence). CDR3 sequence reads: CASSLLSYSPLHF.

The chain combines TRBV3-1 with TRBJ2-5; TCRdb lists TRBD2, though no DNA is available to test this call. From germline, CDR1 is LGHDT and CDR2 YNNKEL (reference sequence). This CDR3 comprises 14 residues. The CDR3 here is CASSQDWSGSTQYF.

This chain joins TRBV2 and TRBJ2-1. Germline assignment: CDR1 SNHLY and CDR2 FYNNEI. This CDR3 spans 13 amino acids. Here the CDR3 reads CASSVEVSNEQFF.

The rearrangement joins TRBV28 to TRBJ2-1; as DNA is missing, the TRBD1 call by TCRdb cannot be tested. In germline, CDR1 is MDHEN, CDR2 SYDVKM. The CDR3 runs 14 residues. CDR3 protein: CASSTWDSYNEQFF.

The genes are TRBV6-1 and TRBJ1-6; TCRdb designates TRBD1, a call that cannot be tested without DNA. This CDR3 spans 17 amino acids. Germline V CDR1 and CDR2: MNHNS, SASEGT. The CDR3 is CASSRNRDLSYNSPLHF.

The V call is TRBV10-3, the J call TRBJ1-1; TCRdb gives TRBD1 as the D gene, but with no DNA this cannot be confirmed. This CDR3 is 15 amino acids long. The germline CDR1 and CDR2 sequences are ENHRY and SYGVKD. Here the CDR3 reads CATRFPGQTNTEAFF.

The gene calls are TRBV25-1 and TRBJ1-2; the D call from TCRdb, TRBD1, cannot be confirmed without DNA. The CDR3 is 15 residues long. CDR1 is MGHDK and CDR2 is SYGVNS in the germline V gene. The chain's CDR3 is CASSESGTASYGYTF.

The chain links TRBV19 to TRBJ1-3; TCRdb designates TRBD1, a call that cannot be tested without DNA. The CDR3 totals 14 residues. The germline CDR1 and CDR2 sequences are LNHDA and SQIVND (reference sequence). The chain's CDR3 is CASSIARAGNTIYF.

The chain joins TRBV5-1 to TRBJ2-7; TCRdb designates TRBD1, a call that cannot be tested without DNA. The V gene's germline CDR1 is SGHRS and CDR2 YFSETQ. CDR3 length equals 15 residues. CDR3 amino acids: CASSLAAGVSYEQYF.

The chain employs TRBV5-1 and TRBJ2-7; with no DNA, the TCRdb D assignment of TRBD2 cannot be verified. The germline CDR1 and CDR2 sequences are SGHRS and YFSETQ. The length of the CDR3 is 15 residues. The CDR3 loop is CASSLSGSSSYEQYF.

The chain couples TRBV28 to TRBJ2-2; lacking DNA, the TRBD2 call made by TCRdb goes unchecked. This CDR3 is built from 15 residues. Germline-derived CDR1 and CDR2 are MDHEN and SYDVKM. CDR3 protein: CASSLLAGGPRELFF.

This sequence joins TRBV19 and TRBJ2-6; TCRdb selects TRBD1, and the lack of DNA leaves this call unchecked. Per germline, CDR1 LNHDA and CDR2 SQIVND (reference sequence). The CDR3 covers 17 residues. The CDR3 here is CASNRGDAFSGANVLTF.

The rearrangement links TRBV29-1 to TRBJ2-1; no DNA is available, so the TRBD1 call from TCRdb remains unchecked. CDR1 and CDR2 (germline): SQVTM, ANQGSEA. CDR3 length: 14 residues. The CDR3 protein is CSVRELGVYNEQFF.

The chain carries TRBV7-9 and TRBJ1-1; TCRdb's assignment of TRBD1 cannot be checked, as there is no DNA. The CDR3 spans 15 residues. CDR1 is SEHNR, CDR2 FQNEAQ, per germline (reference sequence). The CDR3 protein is CASSLDWGGFIEAFF.

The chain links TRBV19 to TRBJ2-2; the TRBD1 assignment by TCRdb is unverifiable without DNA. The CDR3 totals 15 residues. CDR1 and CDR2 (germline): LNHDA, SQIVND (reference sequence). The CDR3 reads CASSPWDRDTGELFF. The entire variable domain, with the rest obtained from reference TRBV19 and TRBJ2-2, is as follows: DGGITQSPKYLFRKEGQNVTLSCEQNLNHDAMYWYRQDPGQGLRLIYYSQIVNDFQKGDIAEGYSVSREKKESFPLTVTSAQKNPTAFYLCASSPWDRDTGELFFGEGSRLTVL.

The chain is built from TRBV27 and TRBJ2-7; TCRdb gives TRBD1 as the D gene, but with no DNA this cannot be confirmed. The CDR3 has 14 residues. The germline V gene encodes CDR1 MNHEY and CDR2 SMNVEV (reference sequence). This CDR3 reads CASSLNRASYEQYF.

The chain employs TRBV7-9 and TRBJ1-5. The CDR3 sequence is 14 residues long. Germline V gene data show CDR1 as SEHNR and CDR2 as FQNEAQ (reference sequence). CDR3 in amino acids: CASSVGQSNQPQHF.

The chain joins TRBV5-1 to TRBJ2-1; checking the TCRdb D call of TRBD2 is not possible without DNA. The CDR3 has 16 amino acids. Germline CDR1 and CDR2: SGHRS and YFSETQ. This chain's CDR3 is CASSLMQREAYNEQFF.

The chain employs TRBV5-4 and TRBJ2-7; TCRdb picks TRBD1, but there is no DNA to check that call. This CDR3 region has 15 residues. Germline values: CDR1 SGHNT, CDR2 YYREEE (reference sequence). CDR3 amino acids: CASSLRGQGFHEQYF.

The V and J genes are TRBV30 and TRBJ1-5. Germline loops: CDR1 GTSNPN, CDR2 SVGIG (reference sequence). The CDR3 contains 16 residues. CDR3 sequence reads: CAWSVKGRASDQPQHF.

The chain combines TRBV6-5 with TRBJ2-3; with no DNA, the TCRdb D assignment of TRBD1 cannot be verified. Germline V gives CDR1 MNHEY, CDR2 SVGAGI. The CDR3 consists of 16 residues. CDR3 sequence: CASSYAGTGLGDTQYF.

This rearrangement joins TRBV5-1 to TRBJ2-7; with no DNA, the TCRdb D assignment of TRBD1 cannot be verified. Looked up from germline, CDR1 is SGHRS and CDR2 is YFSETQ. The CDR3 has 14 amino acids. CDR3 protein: CASSLATGNYEQYF.